This TCR beta chain emerged from a study of cytomegalovirus exposure and HLA in healthy donors (dated by TCRdb to about 2017). About the full investigation: An earlier analysis of more than 550 of the donors reported approximately 300 Gb of sequence data and some 110 million unique TCR beta sequences obtained from some 200 million T cells. Approximately 330 gigabases of sequencing data and around 85 million unique TCR sequences made up an early release that covered several hundred HLA-typed donors. Among the roughly 370 genotyped donors, roughly 80% belonged to the genetic ancestry cluster associated with self-reported Caucasian donors. The aim of the study was to test whether cataloging public T cell receptors could identify signatures of past pathogen exposure. The study used immunosequencing to profile the T cell repertoires of under 700 subjects and linked those repertoires to cytomegalovirus serostatus. A separate validation cohort of about 110 different subjects was used in addition to the roughly 700-subject first cohort. To predict cytomegalovirus infection status, the study combined high-throughput TCR immunosequencing, statistical association of individual TCRs with disease status, and machine learning. A later analysis re-analyzed previously published TCR beta repertoires from 650 to 800 donors and added high-resolution HLA genotyping to study TCR occurrence patterns. Rather than drawing on any new phenotypic data, the later analysis identified candidate immune exposures from TCR beta sequences and the way those sequences occurred across donors. To decide whether each TCR beta V gene segment behaved as functional or pseudogenic, an earlier analysis of some 570 of the donors relied on high-throughput TCR beta sequencing. Donor age, sex, ethnicity and CMV serostatus were compiled alongside the repertoire data. Genome-wide SNP genotypes for about three fifths of the roughly 670 donors were used in a later genetic analysis, which treated that subset as a discovery cohort. All discovery cohort repertoires had been generated using a single sequencing platform. HLA typing covered class I and class II loci at four-digit resolution. Typing coverage varied by locus: 629-630 donors for A, B, C, DRB1 and DQB1; more than 500 for DQA1; some 610 for DPA1; approximately 450 for DPB1. Because of strong linkage in the cohort, five DR-DQ haplotypes were treated as single units for association and clustering. Across about 380 genotyped donors of the cohort, an average of roughly 250,000 unique TCR beta nucleotide sequences per donor were sequenced, and 15% to 20% of those sequences were non-productive. The full study reports these points: In a later analysis, 15,000 to 20,000 TCR beta sequences were associated with specific HLA alleles at a false discovery rate of 0.05. A later analysis reported that several top co-occurrence clusters appeared linked to parvovirus B19, influenza, CMV and Epstein-Barr virus. In a later analysis, HLA-associated TCR beta chains were found to be more clonally expanded and to have lower generation probabilities than equally common non-associated chains. A further reported finding was that TCR beta sequences accurately predicted the HLA-A and HLA-B alleles for most subjects in the first cohort. In a later genetic analysis, a missense DCLRE1C variant was associated with V-gene and J-gene trimming of TCR beta chains, and the association was replicated in an independent cohort. Assigning TCR associations to individual alleles was difficult when HLA alleles, especially DR and DQ, strongly co-occurred. Most TCR sequences were observed very rarely across donors, whereas some public TCRs were present in many individuals. Three of the identified cytomegalovirus-associated TCR beta chains were confirmed in vitro to be specific for cytomegalovirus antigens. Because HLA typing was unavailable for some donors at each locus, only the typed subset was used in association tests. In both the original and validation cohorts, the classifier was reported to diagnose cytomegalovirus status with high specificity and sensitivity. A later analysis found that TCR association rates varied across HLA loci, with DRB1 alleles showing the most associated TCRs and HLA-C alleles the fewest. It was suggested by the authors that the approach could potentially be generalized to other disease states and immunological phenotypes. Presence/absence analyses assumed roughly uniform sequencing depth across donors, an assumption that may not hold. Some IMGT-functional V segments, including TRBV6-2 and TRBV6-3, could not be distinguished by the 87-base-pair reads and were therefore excluded. Most CMV-associated TCR beta chains appeared to be HLA-restricted in a later analysis, and the HLA associations seemed to be driven largely by CMV exposure. This cohort had only TCR beta chains sequenced, and the lack of alpha or paired-chain data limited which features could be detected. Linkage disequilibrium might explain the correlated functional status among segregating V segments, but an unknown experimental factor could not be ruled out. For the cohort, immune exposure information was limited to CMV serostatus. Because counts were too low, 15 to 20 rarely observed V segments, including chromosome 9 orphons, were left out of the earlier analysis of some 640 of the donors. A total of roughly 160 TCR beta chains were listed by the study as associated with cytomegalovirus. The sequencing pipeline was judged likely to have produced a cluster of highly shared sequence variants as a technical artifact. In an earlier analysis of 500 to 650 of the donors, most TCR beta V segments appeared in productive rearrangements about 90% or about 30% of the time, broadly matching IMGT annotations. In a later genetic analysis, fewer N-insertions in productive TCRs were reported among donors in an Asian-associated ancestry cluster than the approximately 710-donor mean.

With regard to this clone: Its target antigen remains unknown. Base-call qualities are not available, and no considerably larger clone is one nucleotide away.

The CDR3 starts with the cysteine, ends with the phenylalanine, and has 14 residues. The kept DNA is CDR3 alone, 42 bases in frame from the first base. V is trimmed back by 6 bases and J by 11 bases, and the junction contains 14 bases that no gene match accounts for. Taken from the germline V gene, the CDR1 and CDR2 loops are SGHTA and FQGNSA. The library relied on the immunoSEQ multiplex PCR assay. A mixture of 60 forward primers for TCR Vbeta segments and 13 reverse primers for TCR Jbeta segments was used in the multiplex PCR. Amplification of the CDR3 region of rearranged TCR beta genes was performed with a multiplex PCR assay on genomic DNA. On the Illumina HiSeq System, the amplified TCR beta libraries were sequenced as 87-base-pair reads. The original pipeline was this. A later analysis tallied roughly 78 million unique TCR beta chains across the 666 repertoires, and around 9.9 million of those chains were shared by two or more donors. Raw reads were error-corrected and collapsed into unique sequences with a nearest-neighbor algorithm that merged closely related sequences to remove PCR and sequencing errors. V, D and J gene segments were assigned by aligning CDR3 sequences to IMGT reference sequences. For a sequence to be retained, a match of at least six nucleotides to both a V gene segment and a J gene segment was required. Rearrangements were called productive when the CDR3 lacked stop codons and stayed in frame with V and J; all others were non-productive. Following IMGT convention, CDR3 was defined as the stretch from the second conserved V-encoded cysteine up to the conserved J-encoded phenylalanine. The earlier analysis of about 610 of the donors excluded any sequence lacking an unambiguous match to a single V gene segment. In an earlier analysis of 450 to 750 of the donors, a V segment was called functional when productive rearrangements were above 56.7%, and segregating when the standard deviation between donors exceeded 5%. To diagnose cytomegalovirus status from the catalog of TCR beta chain sequences, a statistical classification framework was built. V and J gene assignment, in a later analysis, came from comparing TCR nucleotide sequences with IMGT/GENE-DB human TR gene sequences. In a later analysis, CDR3 sequences and most-parsimonious VDJ recombination scenarios were assigned using the TCRdist pipeline. In a later analysis, every TCR beta chain was defined by the combination of its CDR3 amino acid sequence and its V-gene family, and reads without a unique V-gene family were dropped. As a way to deal with suspected cross-contamination and a sequencing artifact, a later analysis dropped roughly 600 nucleotide sequences that were highly shared and had low generation probability. In a later analysis, a clonal expansion index for each public chain was calculated from normalized within-repertoire ranks of inferred template counts. Generation probabilities in a later analysis came from a VDJ recombination model fitted to out-of-frame rearrangements, and those results were checked against IGoR. In a later analysis, TCR-TCR, TCR-HLA and TCR-CMV co-occurrence was scored with hypergeometric tests, and a repertoire-size bias correction was applied to TCR pairs. False discovery rates were estimated in a later analysis by permuting HLA or CMV assignments 20 times. In a later analysis, co-occurring TCRs were grouped using DBSCAN, and TCRdist sequence similarity was added for clustering within HLA-allele-positive subsets. Repertoires with fewer than 30,000 or more than 120,000 public chains were left out of co-occurrence clustering, as were about 5 repertoires with anomalous nucleotide sharing. Here the immuneACCESS table is served through TCRdb, limited to in-frame sequences with V and J called. Missing clones are a known gap in these copies; in checked studies unresolved V genes cover under half, and the rest lacks a known reason. The DNA gave D and trimming, while V, J and clone size come from that table. For this sample there are approximately 240,000 clones; around 80% appear just once. Roughly 0.58% of the sample belongs to the ten largest clones.

The cohort comprised some 730 healthy bone marrow donors. At the time of sampling, all cohort members were nominally healthy, though unrecorded immune exposures were likely present. The donor tested CMV seronegative, placing the donor among the 352 seronegative members of the cohort. Every donor gave a peripheral blood sample, and the peripheral blood mononuclear cells from that sample were used for TCR beta sequencing. The Qiagen DNeasy Blood Extraction Kit was used to extract genomic DNA from the blood cell samples. The source is a woman in her thirties or forties in good health and CMV-seronegative. Rearrangement joined TRBV7-2 to TRBJ1-1, and 8 junction bases match TRBD1. Sequencing was carried out using PBMCs. CDR3 region: CASSQGAAGYDAFF. Here is the DNA: TGTGCCAGCAGTCAGGGGGCAGCAGGGTACGACGCTTTCTTT.